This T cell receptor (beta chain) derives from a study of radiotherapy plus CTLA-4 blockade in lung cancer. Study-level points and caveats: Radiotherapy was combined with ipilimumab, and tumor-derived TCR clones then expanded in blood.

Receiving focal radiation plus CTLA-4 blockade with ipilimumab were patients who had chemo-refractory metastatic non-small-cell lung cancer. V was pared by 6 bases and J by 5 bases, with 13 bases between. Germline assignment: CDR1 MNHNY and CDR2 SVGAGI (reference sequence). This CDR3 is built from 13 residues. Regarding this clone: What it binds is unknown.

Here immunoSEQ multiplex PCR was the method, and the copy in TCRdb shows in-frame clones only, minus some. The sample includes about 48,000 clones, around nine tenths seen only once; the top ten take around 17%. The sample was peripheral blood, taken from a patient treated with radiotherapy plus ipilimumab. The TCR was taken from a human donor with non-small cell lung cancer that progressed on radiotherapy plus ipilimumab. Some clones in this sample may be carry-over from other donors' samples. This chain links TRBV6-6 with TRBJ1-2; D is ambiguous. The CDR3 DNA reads TGTGCCAGCAGACCAGGTGCAAATTATGGCTACACCTTC. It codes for CASRPGANYGYTF.